This TCR beta chain was retrieved from a study of T cell repertoires and HLA-DP antigens. Using immunoSEQ multiplex PCR, the repertoire was profiled, and TCRdb retains in-frame clones only, with some absent. The sample holds about 89,000 clones, approximately 89% seen once. On this clone itself: The target antigen is unknown.

V gave up 2 bases and J gave up 7 bases; unmatched junction bases: 6. The CDR3 runs to 15 residues. CDR1 and CDR2 (germline): SGHDT, YYEEEE. Sample: CD4+ T cells from PBMCs. The receptor comes from a man aged 45-65 years in good health and CMV-seronegative. The chain recombines TRBV5-6 with TRBJ1-1; 12 bases are shared with TRBD1. The CDR3 DNA is TGTGCCAGCAGCTTCGTGGGACAGGGGGCGATTGAAGCTTTCTTT. Amino acid sequence: CASSFVGQGAIEAFF. Complete variable domain (other parts from reference TRBV5-6 and TRBJ1-1): DAGVTQSPTHLIKTRGQQVTLRCSPKSGHDTVSWYQQALGQGPQFIFQYYEEEERQRGNFPDRFSGHQFPNYSSELNVNALLLGDSALYLCASSFVGQGAIEAFFGQGTRLTVV.